Presented here are 12 T cell receptor beta chains from one specimen sequenced in a study of blood T cell repertoires in COVID-19. This table comes from immunoSEQ multiplex PCR, and its TCRdb copy is limited to in-frame clones, with some not included. The sample consists of 65,000 to 90,000 clones, approximately 88% of them appearing once. Sequenced: peripheral blood. All receptors derive from a man older than 75 with active or convalescent COVID-19.

The chain joins TRBV7-2 to TRBJ2-1; 8 nucleotides match TRBD2. This CDR3 is 19 amino acids long. After removal of 1 base from V and 1 base from J, the junction contained 12 bases not matched to a gene. Germline V CDR1 and CDR2: SGHTA, FQGNSA. CDR3 DNA: TGTGCCAGCAGCTTAGAAAGGGCGGGAGGTTATCGTTCCTACAATGAGCAGTTCTTC. Protein sequence: CASSLERAGGYRSYNEQFF.

This chain joins TRBV7-2 and TRBJ2-7; 11 nucleotides align to TRBD2. Germline trimming cut 1 base from V and 3 bases from J; bases unmatched to any gene: 2. The germline gives CDR1 SGHTA, CDR2 FQGNSA. CDR3 size: 15 residues. As DNA, the CDR3 is TGTGCCAGCAGCTTAGGACTAGCGGGGCTCTACGAGCAGTACTTC. Translated, it gives CASSLGLAGLYEQYF.

The chain has TRBV9 and TRBJ2-5, with D perhaps matching TRBD1 (5 bases). V was trimmed by 3 bases and J by 5 bases, leaving 23 bases between them. Germline V gene data show CDR1 as SGDLS and CDR2 as YYNGEE. The length of the CDR3 is 17 residues. The CDR3 loop is CASSAAKGRPVEETQYF. CDR3 bases: TGTGCCAGCAGCGCAGCTAAGGGGCGGCCGGTTGAGGAGACCCAGTACTTC.

The chain is built from TRBV15 and TRBJ2-5; 8 nucleotides agree with TRBD1. Germline V CDR1 and CDR2: LNHNV, YYDKDF (reference sequence). Germline trimming cut 4 bases from V and 5 bases from J; bases unmatched to any gene: 9. The CDR3 sequence is 15 residues long. CDR3 sequence: CATSKARGRGETQYF. The CDR3 DNA sequence: TGTGCCACCAGCAAAGCCAGGGGGCGCGGGGAGACCCAGTACTTC.

The V and J genes are TRBV10-3 and TRBJ2-3; D unresolved. The CDR3 runs 12 residues. V was clipped by 3 bases and J by 3 bases, with 4 bases between them. Germline CDR1 and CDR2: ENHRY and SYGVKD. The DNA of the CDR3 is TGTGCCATCAGTGACACTACAGATACGCAGTATTTT. It codes for CAISDTTDTQYF.

The chain employs TRBV6-4 and TRBJ2-7; TRBD1 is a possible D gene (5 bases). Germline V lookup: CDR1 MRHNA, CDR2 SNTAGT. Trimming took off 2 bases at V and 3 bases at J, with 11 bases between the two ends. The CDR3 runs 14 residues. DNA of the CDR3: TGTGCCAGCAGTGACCCAGGGATTGACTACGAGCAGTACTTC. This sequence encodes CASSDPGIDYEQYF.

The rearrangement uses TRBV7-9 and TRBJ2-3; TRBD2 matches at 7 bases. CDR3 length: 13 residues. The germline V gene has CDR1 SEHNR and CDR2 FQNEAQ (reference sequence). V lost 8 bases to trimming and J lost 4 bases; unmatched junction nucleotides: 6. The CDR3 protein is CASGGGRADTQYF. In DNA form, the CDR3 reads TGTGCCAGCGGGGGGGGTCGGGCAGATACGCAGTATTTT.

This clone was observed a single time. The CDR3 DNA reads as TGTGCCAGCGTCTTACTAGCTGGCACAGATACGCAGTATTTT. The encoded protein is CASVLLAGTDTQYF. V and J are TRBV2 and TRBJ2-3; tentatively, D is TRBD2 (6 bases). CDR1 and CDR2 (germline): SNHLY, FYNNEI. The CDR3 consists of 14 residues. Trimming left V 8 bases short and J 1 base short, with 13 bases between.

V gene TRBV7-2 combines with J gene TRBJ1-4; 8 bases match TRBD1. The CDR3 has 15 amino acids. The junction had 5 bases not matched to a gene; V was cut back by 1 base and J by 7 bases. Germline CDR1 and CDR2: SGHTA and FQGNSA. This CDR3 reads CASSLDWTGIEKLFF. For the CDR3, the DNA is TGTGCCAGCAGCTTAGATTGGACAGGGATTGAAAAACTGTTTTTT.

In its sample, this clone was seen once. This chain links TRBV5-1 with TRBJ1-6; a weak D match, TRBD1 (5 bases). The V end lost 0 bases, the J end lost 3 bases, and 7 bases lay between the germline ends. Germline loops: CDR1 SGHRS, CDR2 YFSETQ. This CDR3 is built from 15 residues. DNA for the CDR3: TGCGCCAGCAGCTTGGGGACATTCTATAATTCACCCCTCCACTTT. It is translated as CASSLGTFYNSPLHF.

In this sample, this clone turned up once. The rearrangement joins TRBV3-1 (or the pseudogene TRBV3-2) to TRBJ1-2; 8 bases agree with TRBD1. Germline lookup yields CDR1 LGHDT and CDR2 YNNKEL (reference sequence). The CDR3 has 15 residues. The V and J ends lost 4 bases and 2 bases, in that order; junction bases with no gene match: 6. The CDR3 loop reads CASSPGQGANYGYTF. As DNA, the CDR3 is TGTGCCAGCAGCCCAGGACAGGGAGCGAACTATGGCTACACCTTC.

The chain has TRBV6-5 and TRBJ2-6; D is unclear. Germline CDR1 MNHEY, CDR2 SVGAGI. The CDR3 contains 15 residues. Deletions cut 8 bases from V and 0 bases from J, with 11 bases between. The CDR3 bases are TGTGCCAGCTCTCCTGCGAGCTCTGGGGCCAACGTCCTGACTTTC. Translated, it gives CASSPASSGANVLTF.